The clone carrying this TCR beta chain was seen many times. This specimen comes from a study of kidney transplant recipient with SARS-CoV-2 infection. V lost 6 bases to trimming and J lost 3 bases, with 17 bases between them. The CDR3 totals 15 residues. CDR1 SNHLY and CDR2 FYNNEI come from the germline V gene. TCRdb reanalysed the reads using MiXCR and keeps one entry per CDR3 protein. The sample lists 200,000 to 300,000 distinct CDR3 sequences; under 35% were seen once. This TCR was sampled from a male patient in his thirties who had COVID-19 and was a kidney transplant recipient. Some T cells may arise from the graft donor. Sequencing was performed on a blood sample, taken at baseline and on roughly day 110 from a kidney transplant recipient. V usage is TRBV2 and J usage is TRBJ1-1, with a possible D match to TRBD1 (5 bases). Here the CDR3 reads CASSAPGRGDTEAFF. CDR3 nucleotides: TGTGCCAGCAGCGCACCCGGGCGGGGCGACACTGAAGCTTTCTTT.